This TCR beta chain was obtained from a study of regulatory T cells in long-lasting Graves disease. Study context: In persistent Graves' disease, antithyroid drugs had been taken for over 5 years and TSH receptor antibodies stayed positive. Study-level findings and limits: Gene preferences differed: TRBV28, TRBJ1-2, TRBJ2-5 in persistent cases.

For this clonotype: Its antigen is undetermined.

The time point here: persistent/refractory GD, antithyroid drugs over 5 years with positive TRAb. RNA extracted from PBMCs served as the sequencing template. Each of the patients was recruited from an endocrinology department situated in Xi'an, China. This CDR3 has 17 amino acids. CDR1 is DFQATT, CDR2 SNEGSKA, per germline (reference sequence). The junction had 12 bases not matched to a gene; V was cut back by 3 bases and J by 0 bases. In building TCR beta libraries, iRepertoire HTBI primers were used together with Arm-PCR of CDR3 regions. Original processing notes: Taken together, the samples had 55 to 65 TRBV and more than 11 TRBJ segments identified. TCRdb recomputed calls from the multiplex PCR reads with MiXCR, one row per CDR3 protein. TCRdb's processing, not the authors', yielded these V and J calls. Among fewer than 450,000 distinct CDR3 sequences listed, less than 25% were seen once.

The sequence was obtained from a female donor with Graves disease. The sample here was peripheral blood mononuclear cells (PBMCs), taken when the disease was refractory, from a patient treated with antithyroid drugs. The V and J genes are TRBV20-1 and TRBJ2-5, with 8 bases fitting TRBD2. CDR3 bases: TGCAGTGCTAGCCCCCTGCCCGGCGGGAGGTACCAAGAGACCCAGTACTTC. It encodes CSASPLPGGRYQETQYF.